This record covers a single TCR beta chain. The data are from a study of blood T cell repertoires in COVID-19. Study as a whole: Sample material is recorded as cDNA or gDNA derived from T cells, B-cell-depleted T cells, or PBMCs.

Assay used: immunoSEQ multiplex PCR; TCRdb lists only in-frame clones, some missing. The sample has about 210,000 clones; about nine tenths are singletons. This receptor was obtained from a woman aged 40 to 49 with acute or convalescent COVID-19. Input material: peripheral blood.

CDR3 amino acids: CASSEPNRQGAEGYTF. The CDR3 nucleotides are TGTGCCAGCAGTGAACCTAATCGACAGGGGGCTGAGGGCTACACCTTC. The J gene is TRBJ1-2, the V gene TRBV25-1; 10 positions agree with TRBD1. V dropped 2 bases and J dropped 8; count of bases not matched to a gene: 11. There are 16 residues in the CDR3. CDR1 and CDR2 from the germline V gene are MGHDK and SYGVNS.